A selection of T cell receptor beta chains follows, all from one sample in a study of monozygotic twins with cystic fibrosis. The data were produced by immunoSEQ multiplex PCR, yet TCRdb's version contains in-frame clones alone and is incomplete. This sample has tens of thousands of clones, with 84% found just once. Sequencing input: blood. The receptor source for this set is a girl aged 2 to 10 with cystic fibrosis. CDR3s include the opening cysteine and the closing phenylalanine or tryptophan. The D gene is left open where the match is weak. Where a row states a size, it is once, few, many or the class of an expanded clone; other rows omit it.

J gene,V gene,clone size,D gene,CDR3 protein,CDR3 DNA
TRBJ1-2,TRBV4-3,-,TRBD1,CASSQAQGTNGYTF,TGCGCCAGCAGCCAAGCACAGGGGACCAATGGCTACACCTTC
TRBJ1-2,TRBV4-3,few,-,CASSQDMGGYGYTF,TGCGCCAGCAGCCAAGACATGGGGGGCTATGGCTACACCTTC
TRBJ1-1,TRBV6-5,-,-,CASSRRLGTEAFF,TGTGCCAGCAGTCGCCGTCTGGGAACTGAAGCTTTCTTT
TRBJ2-5,TRBV29-1,-,-,CSVDRAPLGETQYF,TGCAGCGTTGACCGGGCCCCCTTGGGAGAGACCCAGTACTTC
TRBJ2-4,TRBV10-3,-,-,CAISEPLAKNIQYF,TGTGCCATCAGTGAGCCCTTAGCCAAAAACATTCAGTACTTC
TRBJ2-3,TRBV4-2,-,TRBD2,CASSILAGGPDTQYF,TGTGCCAGCAGCATACTAGCGGGGGGGCCAGATACGCAGTATTTT
TRBJ1-1,TRBV5-5,-,-,CASSIDVWGAEAFF,TGTGCCAGCAGCATTGATGTCTGGGGGGCTGAAGCTTTCTTT
TRBJ1-1,TRBV5-5,-,-,CASSLGVRTAAGTMNTEAFF,TGTGCCAGCAGCTTGGGGGTAAGGACAGCTGCAGGGACTATGAACACTGAAGCTTTCTTT
TRBJ2-5,TRBV15,once,-,CATSRGAGTRETQYF,TGTGCCACCAGCAGAGGGGCAGGAACAAGGGAGACCCAGTACTTC
TRBJ2-7,TRBV5-1,-,TRBD1,CASSLGQGRYEQYF,TGCGCCAGCAGCTTGGGACAGGGTAGATACGAGCAGTACTTC
TRBJ1-2,TRBV4-1,-,TRBD1,CASSPLFGQGADYGYTF,TGCGCCAGCAGCCCCCTCTTCGGACAGGGGGCGGACTATGGCTACACCTTC
TRBJ2-7,TRBV5-4,-,TRBD2,CASSPSGYEQYF,TGTGCCAGCAGCCCTAGCGGGTACGAGCAGTACTTC
TRBJ1-1,TRBV7-8,few,-,CASSLVLLNTEAFF,TGTGCCAGCAGCTTGGTGTTGTTGAACACTGAAGCTTTCTTT
TRBJ2-1,TRBV2,-,TRBD1,CASSDEGGQGPYNEQFF,TGTGCCAGCAGTGACGAAGGGGGACAGGGGCCATACAATGAGCAGTTCTTC
TRBJ2-2,TRBV30,-,-,CAWSVNRVTGELFF,TGTGCCTGGAGTGTAAACAGGGTCACCGGGGAGCTGTTTTTT
TRBJ2-3,TRBV27,-,-,CASSLEGGPFTDTQYF,TGTGCCAGCAGTCTTGAAGGGGGGCCGTTCACAGATACGCAGTATTTT
TRBJ1-2,TRBV30,-,-,CASENLYGYTF,TGTGCCTCCGAGAACTTATATGGCTACACCTTC
TRBJ2-1,TRBV5-1,-,-,CASSFRERSYNEQFF,TGCGCCAGCAGCTTCCGGGAAAGGTCCTACAATGAGCAGTTCTTC
TRBJ1-2,TRBV29-1,-,TRBD1,CSVQRGQARGYTF,TGCAGCGTCCAGAGGGGGCAGGCAAGAGGCTACACCTTC
TRBJ2-3,TRBV5-1,once,-,CASSLEGRHSTDTQYF,TGCGCCAGCAGCTTGGAAGGGCGGCACTCCACAGATACGCAGTATTTT